The sequence of this T cell receptor (beta chain) was determined in a study of cytomegalovirus exposure and HLA in healthy donors. Overall study context: Tens of millions of unique TCR sequences came from HLA-typed donors in an early release. The Caucasian-associated ancestry cluster held around four fifths of some 420 genotyped donors.

The V and J ends lost 1 base and 5 bases, in that order; junction bases with no gene match: 2. CDR1 SEHNR and CDR2 FQNEAQ come from the germline V gene (reference sequence). The CDR3 spans 15 residues. Study conclusions and caveats: A later analysis linked a missense variant in DCLRE1C to the trimming of TCR beta V and J genes. Later, an analysis showed that TCR beta chains associated with HLA were more clonally expanded than others that were equally common.

PCR employed 60 Vbeta and 13 Jbeta primers. Produced via immunoSEQ multiplex PCR; TCRdb's table is partial and in-frame only. The sample has roughly 80,000 clones, about 79% seen once. About this clone: Its antigen is not identified.

The chain recombines TRBV7-9 with TRBJ1-6, with 7 bases aligning to TRBD1. What was sequenced was PBMCs. This TCR was recovered from a woman aged 35 to 49 in good health and CMV-seronegative. The CDR3 loop is CASSLDGTDNSPLHF. Here the CDR3 DNA reads TGTGCCAGCAGCTTAGATGGGACAGATAATTCACCCCTCCACTTT.